Presented here are 8 T cell receptor beta chains from one specimen sequenced in a study of T cells in Graves' hyperthyroidism and ophthalmopathy. RNA transcripts were the template for amplifying TCR beta CDR3 regions. TCR CDR3 underwent first-round RT-PCR with the HTBI primer set. TCRdb recomputed calls from the multiplex PCR reads with MiXCR, one row per CDR3 protein. Among 280,000 or so distinct CDR3 sequences listed, about 25% were seen once. The sequencing input was blood. The receptors here all came from a man between 40 and 49 years old with Graves' hyperthyroidism that later progressed to Graves' ophthalmopathy.

This clonotype has a count of ten or more. The chain recombines TRBV19 with TRBJ2-3; D possibly corresponds to TRBD1 (6 bases). Trimming cost V 2 bases and J 5 bases, with 8 bases left between them. The V gene's germline CDR1 is LNHDA and CDR2 SQIVND (reference sequence). The CDR3 is 13 residues long. The CDR3 protein is CASSIRTVDTQYF. The CDR3 DNA reads TGTGCCAGTAGTATACGGACAGTAGATACGCAGTATTTT.

A few counts support this clonotype. CDR3 loop: CASSSSGEPETQYF. The DNA of the CDR3 is TGTGCCAGCAGTTCCAGCGGGGAGCCAGAGACCCAGTACTTC. The V call is TRBV6-2 or TRBV6-3, the J call TRBJ2-5; 7 bases fit TRBD2. Germline lookup yields CDR1 MNHEY and CDR2 SVGEGT. Trimming removed 4 bases from V and 4 bases from J; junction bases left unmatched: 6. The CDR3 is 14 amino acids.

The sample holds many counts of this clonotype. This chain uses TRBV29-1 with TRBJ2-5; D could derive from TRBD1 or TRBD2 (6 bases each). This CDR3 is 15 amino acids long. V lost 4 bases to trimming and J lost 1 base, with 16 bases between them. The germline V gene has CDR1 SQVTM and CDR2 ANQGSEA. The CDR3: CSVVTGGGGQETQYF. The CDR3 DNA sequence: TGCAGCGTTGTAACCGGAGGGGGAGGCCAAGAGACCCAGTACTTC.

This clonotype has more than one count but fewer than ten. V is TRBV7-9 and J is TRBJ2-7; D ambiguous. This CDR3 is 14 amino acids long. V lost 1 base, J lost 2 bases, and 9 bases lay in between. Germline assignment: CDR1 SEHNR and CDR2 FQNEAQ (reference sequence). CDR3 protein: CASSLDGGPYEQYF. The DNA of the CDR3 is TGTGCCAGCAGCTTAGATGGCGGACCCTACGAGCAGTACTTC.

This clonotype has a count of ten or more. This chain uses TRBV30 with TRBJ2-7, with 8 nucleotides matching TRBD2. J lost 0 bases, V lost 4 bases, and 5 bases had no gene match. The V gene's germline CDR1 is GTSNPN and CDR2 SVGIG (reference sequence). The CDR3 is 14 residues long. The CDR3 here is CAWTLGTSSYEQYF. The CDR3 coding sequence is TGTGCCTGGACCCTTGGGACTAGCTCCTACGAGCAGTACTTC.

The genes are TRBV6-2 or TRBV6-3 and TRBJ2-7, with 8 bases lining up with TRBD2. Germline-derived CDR1 and CDR2 are MNHEY and SVGEGT. After removal of 10 bases from V and 2 bases from J, the junction contained 10 bases not matched to a gene. The CDR3 totals 14 residues. For the CDR3, the DNA is TGTGCCACCAACCGGGGGGGAATAACCTACGAGCAGTACTTC. This translates into CATNRGGITYEQYF.

This clonotype has ten or more counts. In DNA form, the CDR3 reads TGTGCCAGCAGTTTCTCAGCGGGAGGCAACGAGCAGTACTTC. Its protein product is CASSFSAGGNEQYF. The chain employs TRBV28 and TRBJ2-7, with 9 positions matching TRBD2. Trimming at V came to 3 bases and at J to 5 bases, leaving 5 bases not matched to a gene. This CDR3 is built from 14 residues. In germline, CDR1 is MDHEN, CDR2 SYDVKM.

This clonotype was counted at least ten times. In DNA form, the CDR3 reads TGCGCCAGCAGAACGACACCGAACACTGAAGCTTTCTTT. Its protein product is CASRTTPNTEAFF. This chain uses TRBV10-1 with TRBJ1-1; no firm D call. Germline assignment: CDR1 WNHNN and CDR2 SYGVQD (reference sequence). The V end lost 6 bases, the J end lost 1 base, and 9 bases lay between the germline ends. This CDR3 comprises 13 residues.